The clone carrying this T cell receptor (beta chain) was observed a handful of times. Its antigen is as yet unknown. TCRdb processed the 5' RACE reads anew with MiXCR; each CDR3 protein has one entry. The sample lists approximately 270,000 distinct CDR3 sequences; around 15% were seen once. The data belong to a study of T-cell memory formation after mild COVID-19. Study results and limitations: Memory from before infection featured some responding clones, which suggests cross-reactive memory joined.

CDR1 is SGHRS and CDR2 is YFSETQ in the germline V gene. The CDR3 totals 15 residues. Losses at the gene ends were 4 bases for V and 4 bases for J; bases not matched to a gene: 8. Sample: PBMCs or a T cell subset sorted from them (not recorded which). The clonotype was recovered from a man younger than 35 who had mild COVID-19 (a few samples of this study predate the infection). Cell type and time point are not known. The rearrangement links TRBV5-1 to TRBJ1-2, with TRBD1 matching 9 bases. The CDR3 spells CASSKGQGSGYGYTF. DNA for the CDR3: TGCGCCAGCAGCAAAGGACAGGGGAGTGGCTATGGCTACACCTTC.